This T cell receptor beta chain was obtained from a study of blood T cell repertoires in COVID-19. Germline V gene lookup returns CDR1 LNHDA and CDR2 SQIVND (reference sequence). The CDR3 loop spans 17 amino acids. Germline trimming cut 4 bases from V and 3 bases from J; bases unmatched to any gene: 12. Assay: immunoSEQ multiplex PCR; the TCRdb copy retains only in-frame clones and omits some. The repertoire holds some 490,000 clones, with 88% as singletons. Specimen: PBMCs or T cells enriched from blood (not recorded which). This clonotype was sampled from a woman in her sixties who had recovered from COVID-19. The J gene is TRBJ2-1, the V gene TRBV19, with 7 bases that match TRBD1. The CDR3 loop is CASSNRDSHKGYNEQFF. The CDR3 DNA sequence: TGTGCCAGTAGTAATCGGGACAGCCATAAGGGCTACAATGAGCAGTTCTTC.